The 21 T cell receptor beta chains reported below all come from one sample, sequenced in a study of T cell responses to AZD1222 COVID-19 vaccine (dated by TCRdb to about 2021). The sample's time point label, in plain terms: about 28 days (+/-7) after the second vaccine dose. Library construction relied on the immunoSEQ multiplex PCR assay. TCRdb stores this immuneACCESS table with in-frame sequences only. Part of the clones is absent; in the studies checked, under half of the shortfall reflects unresolved V genes, and no reason is known for the rest. This sample lists 150,000 or so clones; approximately 91% were detected once. Approximately 1.1% of the sample is held by the ten biggest clonotypes. This specimen consisted of peripheral blood, obtained 28 days after the second AZD1222 dose. The receptors come from an adult who received the AZD1222 COVID-19 vaccine.

This clone was recorded only once. The chain recombines TRBV3-1 (or the pseudogene TRBV3-2) with TRBJ1-2; perhaps TRBD1 as D (5 bases). V was cut by 3 bases and J by 6 bases, with 8 bases left in between. Germline V gene data show CDR1 as LGHDT and CDR2 as YNNKEL (reference sequence). The CDR3 consists of 12 residues. The CDR3 reads CASSHLQDGYTF. The DNA for the CDR3 is TGTGCCAGCAGCCACCTACAGGATGGCTACACCTTC.

The chain has TRBV18 and TRBJ2-3; no reliable D call. Germline CDR1 is KGHSH and CDR2 is LQKENI. The CDR3 runs to 14 residues. V lost 5 bases to trimming and J lost 1 base, with 10 bases between them. As DNA, the CDR3 is TGTGCCAGCTCAGGAAGACAAGGCACAGATACGCAGTATTTT. Translation gives CASSGRQGTDTQYF. The full variable domain, rest sourced from reference TRBV18 and TRBJ2-3, is NAGVMQNPRHLVRRRGQEARLRCSPMKGHSHVYWYRQLPEEGLKFMVYLQKENIIDESGMPKERFSAEFPKEGPSILRIQQVVRGDSAAYFCASSGRQGTDTQYFGPGTRLTVL.

The table lists this clone with a count of one. V gene TRBV21-1 combines with J gene TRBJ1-5; the table's D call TRBD1 went unverified against the DNA. TRBV21-1 is noted as a pseudogene. The CDR3 contains 16 residues. The DNA for the CDR3 is TGTGCCAGCAGCGGAGATTTGGCAGGGATGAAACAGCCCCAGCATTTT. It specifies CASSGDLAGMKQPQHF.

The chain carries TRBV4-2 and TRBJ2-7, with D hard to call. V was shortened by 0 bases and J by 0 bases, with 9 bases between the two germline ends. The CDR3 has 15 amino acids. CDR1 LGHNA and CDR2 YNFKEQ come from the germline V gene. In DNA, the CDR3 is TGTGCCAGCAGCCAAGAGTGGCGGACCTCCTACGAGCAGTACTTC. Translation: CASSQEWRTSYEQYF.

J is TRBJ2-3 and V is TRBV9; D is ambiguous. This CDR3 is 13 amino acids long. V lost 2 bases, J lost 2 bases, and 6 bases lay in between. CDR1 is SGDLS and CDR2 is YYNGEE in the germline V gene. CDR3 region: CASSVYHTDTQYF. CDR3 bases: TGTGCCAGCAGCGTTTACCACACAGATACGCAGTATTTT.

This clone was found a few times. This chain joins TRBV4-1 and TRBJ2-7; TRBD2 aligns across 10 bases. The ends lost 0 bases at V and 3 bases at J; junction bases unmatched: 2. CDR1 and CDR2 (germline): MGHRA, YSYEKL. The CDR3 totals 15 residues. CDR3 in DNA: TGCGCCAGCAGCCAAGACACTAGCGGGATCTACGAGCAGTACTTC. Amino acid sequence: CASSQDTSGIYEQYF.

J is TRBJ1-5 and V is TRBV5-1; D is perhaps TRBD1 (5 bases). Per the germline V gene, CDR1 is SGHRS and CDR2 is YFSETQ. The CDR3 contains 14 residues. The germline V and J ends were trimmed by 4 bases and 3 bases, with 11 bases remaining between them. The CDR3 coding sequence is TGCGCCAGCAGCGCCGACAGTCCCAATCAGCCCCAGCATTTT. This encodes CASSADSPNQPQHF.

The chain combines TRBV4-1 with TRBJ1-5, with D unclear. Germline CDR1 MGHRA, CDR2 YSYEKL. This CDR3 has 15 amino acids. Trimming shortened V by 1 base and J by 1 base, and 8 bases separated the two germline ends. In DNA, the CDR3 is TGCGCCAGCAGCCAAGTGGTTGCGAGCAATCAGCCCCAGCATTTT. Translation: CASSQVVASNQPQHF.

Regarding this clone: At the DNA level, this CDR3 is encoded by other sequences in the same sample as well. The V gene is TRBV6-5, the J gene TRBJ2-1; D uncertain. The V end lost 3 bases, the J end lost 4 bases, and 10 bases lay between the germline ends. This CDR3 spans 14 amino acids. The germline V gene encodes CDR1 MNHEY and CDR2 SVGAGI. The CDR3: CASSYSRVYNEQFF. In DNA, the CDR3 is TGTGCCAGCAGTTATTCAAGGGTATACAATGAGCAGTTCTTC.

This chain uses TRBV3-1 (or the pseudogene TRBV3-2) with TRBJ2-7, with D possibly matching TRBD1 (6 bases). V was cut by 4 bases and J by 1 base, with 14 bases left in between. The CDR3 sequence is 15 residues long. Per germline, CDR1 LGHDT and CDR2 YNNKEL (reference sequence). The CDR3, as DNA: TGTGCCAGCAGCCCGAGGTGGGACACGTCCTACGAGCAGTACTTC. As protein: CASSPRWDTSYEQYF.

The chain carries TRBV5-1 and TRBJ2-3; a weak D match, TRBD2 (6 bases). The CDR3 is 15 residues long. Germline V lookup: CDR1 SGHRS, CDR2 YFSETQ. Trimming took off 1 base at V and 2 bases at J, with 11 bases between the two ends. The CDR3 coding sequence is TGCGCCAGCAGCTTGCCTGGCGGGGACACAGATACGCAGTATTTT. Protein product: CASSLPGGDTDTQYF.

This sequence joins TRBV5-4 and TRBJ2-7; 7 positions agree with TRBD1. CDR1 is SGHNT, CDR2 YYREEE, per germline (reference sequence). CDR3 length: 14 residues. Trimming at V came to 4 bases and at J to 2 bases, leaving 6 bases not matched to a gene. CDR3 loop: CASSRQGSAYEQYF. CDR3 DNA: TGTGCCAGCAGCCGACAGGGTAGCGCCTACGAGCAGTACTTC.

This chain uses TRBV3-1 (or the pseudogene TRBV3-2) with TRBJ2-1; no clear D. The CDR3 contains 13 residues. Germline CDR1 LGHDT, CDR2 YNNKEL (reference sequence). The V end was cut by 4 bases, the J end by 6 bases, with 10 bases between. The CDR3 region is CASSLVFSNEQFF. The CDR3 bases are TGTGCCAGCAGCCTAGTATTCTCCAATGAGCAGTTCTTC.

The rearrangement uses TRBV4-1 and TRBJ1-6; possible D gene TRBD1, 6 bases. This CDR3 contains 19 residues. Looked up from germline, CDR1 is MGHRA and CDR2 is YSYEKL. The V end was cut by 3 bases, the J end by 9 bases, with 27 bases between. The CDR3 loop is CASSQENPTGRASFSPLHF. CDR3 DNA: TGCGCCAGCAGCCAGGAAAATCCTACAGGGCGCGCGAGCTTTTCACCCCTCCACTTT.

The CDR3 region is CASSLEWGYEQYF. For the CDR3, the DNA is TGCGCCAGCAGCTTGGAGTGGGGATACGAGCAGTACTTC. This chain connects TRBV5-1 to TRBJ2-7; D gene unclear. This CDR3 has 13 amino acids. CDR1 is SGHRS, CDR2 YFSETQ, per germline. V lost 0 bases and J lost 4, with 8 bases in between.

The chain recombines TRBV27 with TRBJ2-2; 9 bases align to TRBD2. V was pared by 6 bases and J by 7 bases, with 9 bases of the junction left unmatched. Germline-derived CDR1 and CDR2 are MNHEY and SMNVEV (reference sequence). The CDR3 is 15 residues long. CDR3 residues: CASRGLAGTIGELFF. CDR3 sequence (DNA): TGTGCCAGCAGAGGGCTAGCGGGAACGATCGGGGAGCTGTTTTTT.

The chain links TRBV28 to TRBJ1-5; D is uncertain. Looked up from germline, CDR1 is MDHEN and CDR2 is SYDVKM. The CDR3 covers 13 residues. The V and J ends lost 8 bases and 0 bases respectively, with 8 bases between them. The CDR3 region has the DNA TGTGCCAGCCTGACTCCTAGCAATCAGCCCCAGCATTTT. Translation gives CASLTPSNQPQHF.

In DNA form, the CDR3 reads TGTGCCAGCAGGGAGGGTAGCAATCAGCCCCAGCATTTT. Its protein product is CASREGSNQPQHF. The rearrangement joins TRBV25-1 to TRBJ1-5, with D unresolved. Germline CDR1 and CDR2: MGHDK and SYGVNS. Trimming pared 6 bases from V and 0 bases from J, leaving 6 bases between. The CDR3 is made up of 13 amino acids.

The rearrangement links TRBV30 to TRBJ1-2, with 9 positions matching TRBD1. Germline V gene sequence: CDR1 GTSNPN, CDR2 SVGIG (reference sequence). The CDR3 loop spans 13 amino acids. V dropped 1 base and J dropped 7; count of bases not matched to a gene: 4. CDR3 in DNA: TGTGCCTGGAGTGCCGGGACAGGGACTGGCTACACCTTC. Amino acids: CAWSAGTGTGYTF.

This chain joins TRBV6-5 and TRBJ2-2; D is possibly TRBD1 (6 bases). This CDR3 is 15 amino acids long. Germline V gene sequence: CDR1 MNHEY, CDR2 SVGAGI. Trimming stripped 0 bases from V and 3 bases from J, with 8 bases between. Here the CDR3 DNA reads TGTGCCAGCAGTTACTCGACAGGATACACCGGGGAGCTGTTTTTT. Translation gives CASSYSTGYTGELFF.

This clone was counted a single time. The chain recombines TRBV6-6 with TRBJ2-5; possibly TRBD2 for D (7 bases). Looked up from germline, CDR1 is MNHNY and CDR2 is SVGAGI (reference sequence). V lost 2 bases to trimming and J lost 1 base, with 14 bases between them. This CDR3 spans 16 amino acids. The CDR3 protein is CASSYLGGGPQETQYF. CDR3 bases: TGTGCCAGCAGTTACCTAGGGGGGGGCCCCCAAGAGACCCAGTACTTC.